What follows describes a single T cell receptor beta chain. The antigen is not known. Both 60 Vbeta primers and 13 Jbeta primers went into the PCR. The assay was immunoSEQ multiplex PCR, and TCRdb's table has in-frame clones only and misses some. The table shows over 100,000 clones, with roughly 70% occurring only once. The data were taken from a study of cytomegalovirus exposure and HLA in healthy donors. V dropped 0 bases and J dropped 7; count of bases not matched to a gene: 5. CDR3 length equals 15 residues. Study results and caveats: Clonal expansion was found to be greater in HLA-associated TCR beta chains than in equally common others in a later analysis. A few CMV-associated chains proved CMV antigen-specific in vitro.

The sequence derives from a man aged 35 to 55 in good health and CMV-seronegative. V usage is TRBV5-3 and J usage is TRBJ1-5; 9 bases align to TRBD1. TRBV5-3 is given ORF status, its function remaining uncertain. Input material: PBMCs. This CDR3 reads CARSLGGTGCQPQHF. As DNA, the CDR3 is TGTGCCAGAAGCTTGGGTGGGACAGGGTGCCAGCCCCAGCATTTT.